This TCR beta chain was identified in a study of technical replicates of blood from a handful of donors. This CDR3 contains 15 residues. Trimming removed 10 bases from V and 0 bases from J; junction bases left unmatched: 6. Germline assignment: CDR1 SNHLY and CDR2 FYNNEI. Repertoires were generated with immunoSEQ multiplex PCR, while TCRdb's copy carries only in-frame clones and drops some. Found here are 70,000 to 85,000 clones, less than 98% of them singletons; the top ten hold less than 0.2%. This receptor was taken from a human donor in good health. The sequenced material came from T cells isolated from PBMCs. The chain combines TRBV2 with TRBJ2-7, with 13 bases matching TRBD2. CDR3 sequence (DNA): TGTGCCACGAGACTAGCGGGGGGTTACTCCTACGAGCAGTACTTC. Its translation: CATRLAGGYSYEQYF.